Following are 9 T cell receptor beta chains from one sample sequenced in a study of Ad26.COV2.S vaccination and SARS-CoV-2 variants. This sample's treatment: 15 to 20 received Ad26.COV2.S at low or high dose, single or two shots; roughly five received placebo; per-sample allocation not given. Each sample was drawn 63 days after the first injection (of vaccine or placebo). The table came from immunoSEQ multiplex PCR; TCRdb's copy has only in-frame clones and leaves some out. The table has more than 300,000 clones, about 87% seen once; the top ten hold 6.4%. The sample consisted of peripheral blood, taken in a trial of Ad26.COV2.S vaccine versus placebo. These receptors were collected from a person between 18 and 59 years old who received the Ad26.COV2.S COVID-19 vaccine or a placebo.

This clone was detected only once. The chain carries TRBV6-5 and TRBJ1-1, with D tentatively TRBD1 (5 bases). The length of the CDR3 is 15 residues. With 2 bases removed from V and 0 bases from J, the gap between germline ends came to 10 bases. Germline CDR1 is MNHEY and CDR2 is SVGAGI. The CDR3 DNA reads TGTGCCAGCAGTTACGGCCTGACAGTGAACACTGAAGCTTTCTTT. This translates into CASSYGLTVNTEAFF.

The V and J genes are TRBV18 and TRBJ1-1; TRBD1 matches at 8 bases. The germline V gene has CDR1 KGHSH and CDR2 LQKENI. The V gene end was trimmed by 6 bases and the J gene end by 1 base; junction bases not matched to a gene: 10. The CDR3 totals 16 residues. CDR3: CASSLRTGMENTEAFF. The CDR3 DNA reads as TGTGCCAGCTCTCTTCGGACAGGGATGGAGAACACTGAAGCTTTCTTT.

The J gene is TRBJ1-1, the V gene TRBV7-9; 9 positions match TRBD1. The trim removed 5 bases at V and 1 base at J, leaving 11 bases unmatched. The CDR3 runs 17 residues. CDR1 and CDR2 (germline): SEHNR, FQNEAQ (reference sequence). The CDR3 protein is CASSPPPGTGSNTEAFF. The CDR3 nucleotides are TGTGCCAGCAGCCCCCCTCCCGGGACAGGGTCGAACACTGAAGCTTTCTTT.

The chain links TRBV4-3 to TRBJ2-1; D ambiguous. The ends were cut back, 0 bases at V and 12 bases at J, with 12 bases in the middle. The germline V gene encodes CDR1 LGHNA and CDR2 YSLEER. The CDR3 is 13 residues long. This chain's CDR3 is CASSQDNFPLQFF. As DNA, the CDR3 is TGCGCCAGCAGCCAAGATAATTTCCCTTTGCAGTTCTTC.

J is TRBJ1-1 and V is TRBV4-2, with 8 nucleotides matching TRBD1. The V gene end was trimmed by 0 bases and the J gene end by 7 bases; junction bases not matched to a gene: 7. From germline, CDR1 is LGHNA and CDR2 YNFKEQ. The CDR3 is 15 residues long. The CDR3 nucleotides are TGTGCCAGCAGCCAAGATATGGACAGGGACCATGAAGCTTTCTTT. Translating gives CASSQDMDRDHEAFF.

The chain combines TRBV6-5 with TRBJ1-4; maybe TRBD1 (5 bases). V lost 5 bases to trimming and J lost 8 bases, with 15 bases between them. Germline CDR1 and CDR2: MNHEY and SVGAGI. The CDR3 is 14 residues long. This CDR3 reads CASSLVGETEKLFF. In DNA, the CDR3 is TGTGCCAGCAGTCTTGTAGGGGAAACCGAAAAACTGTTTTTT.

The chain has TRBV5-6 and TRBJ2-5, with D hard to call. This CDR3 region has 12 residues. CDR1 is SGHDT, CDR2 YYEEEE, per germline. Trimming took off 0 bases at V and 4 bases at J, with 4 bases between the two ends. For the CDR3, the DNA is TGTGCCAGCAGCTTGGGGATAGAGACCCAGTACTTC. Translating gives CASSLGIETQYF.

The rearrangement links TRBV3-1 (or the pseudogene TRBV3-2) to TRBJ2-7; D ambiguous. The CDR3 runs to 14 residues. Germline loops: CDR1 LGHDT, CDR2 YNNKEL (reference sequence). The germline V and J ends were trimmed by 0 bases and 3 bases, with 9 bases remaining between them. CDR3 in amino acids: CASSQDPHSYEQYF. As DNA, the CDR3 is TGTGCCAGCAGCCAAGATCCGCACAGCTACGAGCAGTACTTC.

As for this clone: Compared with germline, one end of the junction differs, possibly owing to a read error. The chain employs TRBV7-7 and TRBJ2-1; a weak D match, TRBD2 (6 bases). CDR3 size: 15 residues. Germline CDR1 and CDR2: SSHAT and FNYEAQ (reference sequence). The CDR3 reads CASSFDGGAYNEQFF. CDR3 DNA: TGTGCTAGCAGCTTTGATGGAGGGGCCTACAATGAGCAGTTCTTC.